This T cell receptor beta chain was identified during a study of blood T cell repertoires in COVID-19. Overall study: In each case, the material was cDNA or gDNA derived from T cells, B-cell-depleted T cells, or PBMCs.

In the original analysis: Nucleated cell counts were estimated from reference gene primer amplification. Clones were sequenced by immunoSEQ multiplex PCR, and TCRdb holds only the in-frame ones, with some missing. The V and J calls and clone size are taken from that table; D and trimming were inferred from the DNA. Here the sample spans roughly 170,000 clones, about 83% being singletons. The CDR3 consists of 17 residues. Germline loops: CDR1 LGHNA, CDR2 YNFKEQ. A remark on this clone: One junction end disagrees with the germline gene, perhaps due to a read error.

In Seattle, patients joined the study during active infection and were tracked longitudinally. The rearrangement joins TRBV4-2 to TRBJ1-2; 7 bases map to TRBD1. The sequence came from a woman in her seventies with COVID-19, enrolled during active disease. The sample taken for sequencing was peripheral blood. For the CDR3, the DNA is TGTGCCAGCAGCCAGCACACAGGGGAATTGGCTAATTATGGCTACACCTTC. Protein: CASSQHTGELANYGYTF.